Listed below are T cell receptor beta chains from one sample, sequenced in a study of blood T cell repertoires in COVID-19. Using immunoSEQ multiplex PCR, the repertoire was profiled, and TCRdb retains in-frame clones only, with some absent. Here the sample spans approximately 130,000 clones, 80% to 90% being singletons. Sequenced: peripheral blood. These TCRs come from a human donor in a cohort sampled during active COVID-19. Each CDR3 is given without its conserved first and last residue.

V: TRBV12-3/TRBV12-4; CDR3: ATSFFDRGEQY
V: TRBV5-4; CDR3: ASSLKQGAYEQY
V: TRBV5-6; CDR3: ASRRETVYGYT
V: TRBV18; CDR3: ASSLTGTGNYGYT
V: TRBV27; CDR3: ASSFGAGGTYEQY
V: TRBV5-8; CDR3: ASSLDRDYGYT
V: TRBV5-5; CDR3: ASTKGGEREQY
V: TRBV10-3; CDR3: AISLTGSVYEQY
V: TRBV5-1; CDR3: ASSLDGNGGYT
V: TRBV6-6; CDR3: LSSGGDEAF
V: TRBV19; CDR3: ASSKRVDEAF
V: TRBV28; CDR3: ASSLPRILGAYEQY
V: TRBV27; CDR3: ASSLGLRNSPLH
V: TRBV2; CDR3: ASSGLGRRSGANVLT
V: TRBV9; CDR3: ASSVGQGMATGEQY
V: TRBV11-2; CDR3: ASSQVGAAYGYT
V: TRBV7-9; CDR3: ASSLLSWVAEIYNEQF
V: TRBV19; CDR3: ASSTLPGQGLGYT
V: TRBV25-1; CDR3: ASTPQGSTEAF
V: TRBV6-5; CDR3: ASSSSADSPLH
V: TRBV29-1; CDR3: SVGLPGGLNYGYT
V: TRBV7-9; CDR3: ASSLGTGRSGANVLT
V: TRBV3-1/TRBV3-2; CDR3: ASSPRGGVTNTGELF
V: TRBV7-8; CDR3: ASSFSPRTSGGYSYNEQF
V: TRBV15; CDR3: ATSRGREKGEQY
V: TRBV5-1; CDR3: ASRQGFNTEAF
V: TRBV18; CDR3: ASSPKIVGSGGPSSYNEQF
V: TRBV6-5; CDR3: ASSYSVRETQY
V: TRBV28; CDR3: ASRESSYNSPLH
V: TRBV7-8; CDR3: ASSLSGDEQY
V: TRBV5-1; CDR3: ASSLKGGLSYEQY
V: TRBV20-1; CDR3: SASFQRPYNEQF
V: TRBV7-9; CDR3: ASSFTSGGPNTGELF
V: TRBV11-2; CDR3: ASTRTSGGSYEQF
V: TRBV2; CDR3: ASSEVAGEATEAF
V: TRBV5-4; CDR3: ASSFPQGVGGYT
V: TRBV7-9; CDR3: ASSLTGWRENTEAF
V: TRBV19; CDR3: ASSSTGSGEQY
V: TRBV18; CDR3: ASSPDGQGTLGRNTIY
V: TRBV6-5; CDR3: ASRNRVNTEAF
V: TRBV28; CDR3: ASSHLLAGGYNEQF
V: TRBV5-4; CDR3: ASSFLERGINEQF
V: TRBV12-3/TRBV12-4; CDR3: ASNQGIGQPQH
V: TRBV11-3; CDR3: ASSLGVAGGRYADTQY
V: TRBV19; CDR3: ASSTSGGPETQY
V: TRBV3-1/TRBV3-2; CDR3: ASSQVGGRGHYGYT
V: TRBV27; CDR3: ASSFAGDAGRELF
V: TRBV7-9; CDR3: ASSPFAAGGETQY
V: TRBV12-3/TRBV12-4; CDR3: ASSRGPDGYT
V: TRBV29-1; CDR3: SVEISRGVTDTQY
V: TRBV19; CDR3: ASTPRGAGYNEQF
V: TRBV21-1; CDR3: ASSMGREETQY
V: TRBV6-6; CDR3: ASSPRGGPYEQY
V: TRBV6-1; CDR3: ASSETGYEQY